The 28 T cell receptor beta chains presented below share a single source sample, sequenced in a study of shared clonotypes between healthy human individuals. TCRdb keeps only in-frame clones here, not all; method: immunoSEQ multiplex PCR. The sample consists of over 1.4 million clones, 95% to 97% of them appearing once. Source material: naive CD4+ T cells sorted from blood. Indicated subset: CD45RA+ positively selected. These receptors were taken from a man younger than 45 in good health.

V and J are TRBV5-4 and TRBJ2-6; D perhaps matches TRBD2 (5 bases). Germline CDR1 and CDR2: SGHNT and YYREEE (reference sequence). The CDR3 has 14 residues. V dropped 2 bases and J dropped 4 bases, with 7 bases sitting between them. The CDR3 sequence is CASSFGEGANVLTF. The DNA of the CDR3 is TGTGCCAGCAGCTTCGGGGAAGGGGCCAACGTCCTGACTTTC. Based on the CDR3 plus reference TRBV5-4 and TRBJ2-6, the full variable domain is ETGVTQSPTHLIKTRGQQVTLRCSSQSGHNTVSWYQQALGQGPQFIFQYYREEENGRGNFPPRFSGLQFPNYSSELNVNALELDDSALYLCASSFGEGANVLTFGAGSRLTVL.

The CDR3 DNA follows: TGCAGCGCCGGATCGGGCAGTGGGACAGATACGCAGTATTTT. Translation gives CSAGSGSGTDTQYF. This chain links TRBV29-1 with TRBJ2-3; no clear D. This CDR3 spans 14 amino acids. Per the germline V gene, CDR1 is SQVTM and CDR2 is ANQGSEA. Trimming pared 7 bases from V and 3 bases from J, leaving 17 bases between.

This sequence joins TRBV19 and TRBJ2-2; a possible D gene is TRBD1 (6 bases). Germline V lookup: CDR1 LNHDA, CDR2 SQIVND (reference sequence). The CDR3 is 17 residues long. Trimming left V 6 bases short and J 0 bases short, with 17 bases between. The DNA of the CDR3 is TGTGCCAGTAGCTTCGTTCCGGGACACGCGAACACCGGGGAGCTGTTTTTT. Protein sequence: CASSFVPGHANTGELFF.

The chain links TRBV4-3 to TRBJ2-7, with D maybe TRBD1 (6 bases). The ends were cut back, 0 bases at V and 3 bases at J, with 18 bases in the middle. This CDR3 is built from 17 residues. Germline CDR1 and CDR2: LGHNA and YSLEER. This chain's CDR3 is CASSQDIRTVSFYEQYF. In nucleotides, the CDR3 is TGCGCCAGCAGCCAAGATATCAGGACAGTTTCCTTCTACGAGCAGTACTTC.

The CDR3 region is CASSKPSTASGANVLTF. The CDR3 DNA is TGTGCCAGCAGCAAACCTTCGACAGCCTCTGGGGCCAACGTCCTGACTTTC. This sequence joins TRBV27 and TRBJ2-6, with a tentative D call TRBD1 (5 bases). CDR1 is MNHEY and CDR2 is SMNVEV in the germline V gene (reference sequence). V was trimmed by 6 bases and J by 0 bases, leaving 15 bases between them. The CDR3 extends over 17 amino acids.

In the case of this clone: In the same sample, other DNA sequences code for this CDR3. The rearrangement links TRBV5-4 to TRBJ2-5; D tentatively fits TRBD1 or TRBD2 (5 bases each). This CDR3 has 14 residues. Germline-derived CDR1 and CDR2 are SGHNT and YYREEE (reference sequence). The V end lost 0 bases, the J end lost 2 bases, and 8 bases lay between the germline ends. Here the CDR3 reads CASSLGGSQETQYF. CDR3 nucleotides: TGTGCCAGCAGCTTGGGGGGGAGTCAAGAGACCCAGTACTTC.

CDR3 DNA: TGTGCCTGGAGTGTCCTTAGCCAGCCCCAGCATTTT. The encoded protein is CAWSVLSQPQHF. The chain carries TRBV30 and TRBJ1-5, with no clear D. There are 12 residues in the CDR3. Germline assignment: CDR1 GTSNPN and CDR2 SVGIG (reference sequence). The germline V and J ends were trimmed by 0 bases and 7 bases, with 7 bases remaining between them.

V usage is TRBV6-5 and J usage is TRBJ1-1; tentative D call: TRBD1 (5 bases). Germline CDR1 and CDR2: MNHEY and SVGAGI. V gave up 6 bases and J gave up 4 bases, with 12 bases separating them. The CDR3 contains 13 residues. The CDR3 DNA follows: TGTGCCAGCAGGCCATCAGGGACCACTGAAGCTTTCTTT. This encodes CASRPSGTTEAFF.

This sequence joins TRBV5-4 and TRBJ1-5; D may be TRBD1 (5 bases). Germline CDR1 SGHNT, CDR2 YYREEE (reference sequence). There are 13 residues in the CDR3. The ends were cut back, 4 bases at V and 3 bases at J, with 8 bases in the middle. For the CDR3, the DNA is TGTGCCAGCAGCAGGGACCCCAATCAGCCCCAGCATTTT. Amino acid sequence: CASSRDPNQPQHF.

The genes are TRBV18 and TRBJ2-6; D perhaps matches TRBD1 (6 bases). Trimming pared 1 base from V and 2 bases from J, leaving 12 bases between. Germline V gene data show CDR1 as KGHSH and CDR2 as LQKENI. The CDR3 is 17 residues long. CDR3 sequence (DNA): TGTGCCAGCTCACCACTGAGTACAGGGACTGGGGCCAACGTCCTGACTTTC. Its protein is CASSPLSTGTGANVLTF.

This chain joins TRBV11-2 and TRBJ2-7; tentative D call: TRBD2 (5 bases). This CDR3 is built from 15 residues. Germline loops: CDR1 SGHAT, CDR2 FQNNGV. Trimming stripped 1 base from V and 5 bases from J, with 15 bases between. CDR3 bases: TGTGCCAGCAGCTTAGTTGGCGGGTATGGGAACGAGCAGTACTTC. Its protein is CASSLVGGYGNEQYF.

The chain couples TRBV5-4 to TRBJ2-7; D is undetermined. This CDR3 contains 16 residues. V was pared by 4 bases and J by 0 bases, with 17 bases between. Germline CDR1 reads SGHNT; CDR2 reads YYREEE (reference sequence). The CDR3 here is CASSPLRSSSSYEQYF. CDR3 bases: TGTGCCAGCAGCCCGCTGAGGTCATCCAGCTCCTACGAGCAGTACTTC.

In DNA form, the CDR3 reads TGTGCCAGCAGCCAGGGGAACTATGGCTACACCTTC. Protein product: CASSQGNYGYTF. The rearrangement uses TRBV5-5 and TRBJ1-2; possible D gene TRBD1, 6 bases. Germline V gene data show CDR1 as SGHKS and CDR2 as YYEKEE (reference sequence). Trimming took off 4 bases at V and 2 bases at J, with 6 bases between the two ends. There are 12 residues in the CDR3. The full variable domain, its missing parts supplied by reference TRBV5-5 and TRBJ1-2, is DAGVTQSPTHLIKTRGQQVTLRCSPISGHKSVSWYQQVLGQGPQFIFQYYEKEERGRGNFPDRFSARQFPNYSSELNVNALLLGDSALYLCASSQGNYGYTFGSGTRLTVV.

This chain uses TRBV5-1 with TRBJ2-7; D is uncertain. Trimming removed 5 bases from V and 3 bases from J, with 15 bases in between. CDR3 length equals 14 residues. CDR1 is SGHRS, CDR2 YFSETQ, per germline. DNA of the CDR3: TGCGCCAGCAGTCCCCCCCGTTCGGACTACGAGCAGTACTTC. Its translation is CASSPPRSDYEQYF.

The chain joins TRBV28 to TRBJ2-3, with 7 bases matching TRBD1. This CDR3 is built from 15 residues. V shed 3 bases, J shed 0 bases, and the junction held 3 bases outside the gene matches. Germline CDR1 is MDHEN and CDR2 is SYDVKM. CDR3 coding DNA: TGTGCCAGCAGTTTCGAGGGGGCTAGCACAGATACGCAGTATTTT. It is translated as CASSFEGASTDTQYF.

CDR3 sequence reads: CASSQTSGSYEQYF. Here the CDR3 DNA reads TGTGCCAGCAGCCAAACTTCAGGGTCCTACGAGCAGTACTTC. This sequence joins TRBV6-4 and TRBJ2-7; maybe TRBD1 (5 bases). Per the germline V gene, CDR1 is MRHNA and CDR2 is SNTAGT. Trimming cost V 6 bases and J 1 base, with 13 bases left between them. The CDR3 has 14 amino acids.

This clone was counted once. The rearrangement uses TRBV10-1 and TRBJ1-1, with 9 bases that match TRBD1. V lost 4 bases, J lost 5 bases, and 2 bases stayed unmatched. Per germline, CDR1 WNHNN and CDR2 SYGVQD (reference sequence). The CDR3 is made up of 13 amino acids. This CDR3 reads CASSGTGETEAFF. In nucleotides, the CDR3 is TGCGCCAGCAGTGGGACAGGGGAAACTGAAGCTTTCTTT.

The J gene is TRBJ2-7, the V gene TRBV5-4, with 11 bases that match TRBD2. Trimming took 1 base from V and 0 from J; bases not matched to a gene: 9. The CDR3 totals 18 residues. Germline values: CDR1 SGHNT, CDR2 YYREEE (reference sequence). The CDR3: CASSLLGAGLAGSYEQYF. CDR3 in DNA: TGTGCCAGCAGCTTGCTGGGGGCTGGACTAGCGGGCTCCTACGAGCAGTACTTC.

The chain employs TRBV18 and TRBJ2-3, with D perhaps TRBD2 (5 bases). Trimming took off 4 bases at V and 4 bases at J, with 18 bases between the two ends. This CDR3 spans 16 amino acids. Germline V gives CDR1 KGHSH, CDR2 LQKENI. CDR3 loop: CASSRNLNLGADTQYF. The CDR3, as DNA: TGTGCCAGCTCACGGAACCTCAACCTCGGGGCAGATACGCAGTATTTT.

J is TRBJ1-5 and V is TRBV6-5, with TRBD1 identical over 9 bases. CDR3 size: 15 residues. Germline V gene sequence: CDR1 MNHEY, CDR2 SVGAGI. The ends lost 6 bases at V and 3 bases at J; junction bases unmatched: 6. CDR3 region: CASRGGTGHNQPQHF. Here the CDR3 DNA reads TGTGCCAGCAGAGGGGGGACAGGGCACAATCAGCCCCAGCATTTT.

This clone was recorded once. The chain couples TRBV15 to TRBJ1-4, with D perhaps TRBD1 (6 bases). Looked up from germline, CDR1 is LNHNV and CDR2 is YYDKDF (reference sequence). The CDR3 runs 17 residues. The V end was cut by 4 bases, the J end by 0 bases, with 15 bases between. CDR3 region: CATSIQRGLTTNEKLFF. CDR3 DNA: TGTGCCACCAGCATCCAGAGGGGGTTGACAACTAATGAAAAACTGTTTTTT.

V is TRBV7-2 and J is TRBJ2-5; 10 nucleotides line up with TRBD2. Germline V gives CDR1 SGHTA, CDR2 FQGNSA. The V gene end was trimmed by 7 bases and the J gene end by 10 bases; junction bases not matched to a gene: 12. CDR3 length equals 14 residues. DNA for the CDR3: TGTGCCAGCAAACTTAGGTCTAGCGGGAGAGTCCAGTACTTC. Its translation: CASKLRSSGRVQYF. The whole variable domain, filled in from reference TRBV7-2 and TRBJ2-5, reads GAGVSQSPSNKVTEKGKDVELRCDPISGHTALYWYRQSLGQGLEFLIYFQGNSAPDKSGLPSDRFSAERTGGSVSTLTIQRTQQEDSAVYLCASKLRSSGRVQYFGPGTRLLVL.

This clone appeared a single time. The sample carries other DNA sequences with the same CDR3. V is TRBV5-1 and J is TRBJ1-2; no firm D call. The CDR3 length is 13 residues. V lost 0 bases and J lost 0, with 3 bases in between. CDR1 and CDR2 from the germline V gene are SGHRS and YFSETQ. The chain's CDR3 is CASSLAANYGYTF. Written as DNA, the CDR3 is TGCGCCAGCAGCTTGGCAGCTAACTATGGCTACACCTTC.

The genes are TRBV29-1 and TRBJ2-3; unclear D gene. This CDR3 contains 12 residues. V dropped 2 bases and J dropped 0 bases, with 3 bases sitting between them. CDR1 is SQVTM, CDR2 ANQGSEA, per germline. The CDR3 nucleotides are TGCAGCGTTGAATACAGCACAGATACGCAGTATTTT. This encodes CSVEYSTDTQYF.

With regard to this clone: Other DNA sequences in the sample encode the same CDR3. The J gene is TRBJ2-5, the V gene TRBV5-1; no reliable D call. V lost 0 bases and J lost 2, with 11 bases in between. The CDR3 is 15 residues long. From germline, CDR1 is SGHRS and CDR2 YFSETQ. Here the CDR3 DNA reads TGCGCCAGCAGCTTGGTCCGCGGCGGTCAAGAGACCCAGTACTTC. Encoded protein: CASSLVRGGQETQYF.

V usage is TRBV28 and J usage is TRBJ2-7, with unresolved D. CDR1 and CDR2 (germline): MDHEN, SYDVKM. The CDR3 is 12 amino acids. Trimming took off 6 bases at V and 1 base at J, with 7 bases between the two ends. The CDR3 sequence: CASSHNSYEQYF. In nucleotides, the CDR3 is TGTGCCAGCAGCCATAATTCCTACGAGCAGTACTTC.

The rearrangement joins TRBV5-1 to TRBJ2-3; possibly TRBD1 for D (5 bases). The CDR3 is made up of 15 amino acids. Germline V gene data show CDR1 as SGHRS and CDR2 as YFSETQ. V was cut by 2 bases and J by 0 bases, with 10 bases left in between. CDR3 residues: CASSFIGDSTDTQYF. Written as DNA, the CDR3 is TGCGCCAGCAGCTTTATAGGGGATAGCACAGATACGCAGTATTTT.

This rearrangement joins TRBV6-5 to TRBJ2-3; weak D call: TRBD1 (6 bases). CDR3 length: 12 residues. V dropped 6 bases and J dropped 4 bases, with 8 bases sitting between them. In germline, CDR1 is MNHEY, CDR2 SVGAGI. CDR3 DNA sequence: TGTGCCAGCAGACAGGGCCCAGATACGCAGTATTTT. Amino acids: CASRQGPDTQYF.